The 24 T cell receptor beta chains below were found in one sample sequenced in a study of control samples from healthy donors and cancer patients. Sequencing used immunoSEQ multiplex PCR; TCRdb keeps in-frame clones, though not all of them. The sample carries around 79,000 clones, roughly 93% recorded once. Source material: PBMCs. Receptors originate from a woman in her thirties or forties with lung cancer.

The chain recombines TRBV6-2 or TRBV6-3 with TRBJ2-1; TRBD1 or TRBD2 may be the D gene (5 bases each). Germline V gene sequence: CDR1 MNHEY, CDR2 SVGEGT. This CDR3 is 12 amino acids long. V was cut by 6 bases and J by 8 bases, with 11 bases left in between. CDR3 in amino acids: CASSSLGHEQFF. The DNA of the CDR3 is TGTGCCAGCAGCTCCCTGGGACATGAGCAGTTCTTC.

The V call is TRBV5-6, the J call TRBJ1-1; 8 positions agree with TRBD1. Trimming cost V 4 bases and J 11 bases; bases outside gene matches: 19. Germline V gene sequence: CDR1 SGHDT, CDR2 YYEEEE. The CDR3 covers 16 residues. CDR3 sequence reads: CASSLGRGLGSVVAFF. The CDR3 nucleotides read TGTGCCAGCAGCCTGGGCAGGGGGCTAGGGTCTGTCGTGGCTTTCTTT. The complete variable domain, with remaining parts taken from reference TRBV5-6 and TRBJ1-1, reads DAGVTQSPTHLIKTRGQQVTLRCSPKSGHDTVSWYQQALGQGPQFIFQYYEEEERQRGNFPDRFSGHQFPNYSSELNVNALLLGDSALYLCASSLGRGLGSVVAFFGQGTRLTVV.

This clone was seen more than once but under ten times. The junction and the germline gene differ at one end; a read error may be behind it. The J gene is TRBJ2-7, the V gene TRBV6-5; tentative D call: TRBD2 (6 bases). Germline CDR1 MNHEY, CDR2 SVGAGI. This CDR3 is built from 15 residues. The CDR3 loop reads CASSDSLGRNYEQYF. The CDR3 DNA sequence: TGTGCCAGCAGTGACTCACTGGGGAGGAACTACGAGCAGTACTTC.

CDR3 in amino acids: CASSSQVGGSNQPQHF. CDR3 DNA sequence: TGTGCCAGCAGTTCTCAGGTCGGGGGCAGCAATCAGCCCCAGCATTTT. This chain joins TRBV2 and TRBJ1-5, with D perhaps TRBD1 (6 bases). Trimming cost V 5 bases and J 1 base, with 15 bases left between them. CDR3 length equals 16 residues. CDR1 and CDR2 (germline): SNHLY, FYNNEI.

The V call is TRBV2, the J call TRBJ2-2; 7 bases fit TRBD1. The CDR3 has 16 residues. Germline V lookup: CDR1 SNHLY, CDR2 FYNNEI. Trimming at V came to 4 bases and at J to 7 bases, leaving 12 bases not matched to a gene. The CDR3 here is CASSVPDREVIGELFF. The CDR3 DNA reads as TGTGCCAGCAGTGTACCCGACAGGGAAGTCATCGGGGAGCTGTTTTTT.

This clone has only a few counts. The chain is built from TRBV14 and TRBJ1-5; TRBD1 agrees at 7 bases. V lost 4 bases and J lost 2; bases outside the gene matches: 5. This CDR3 has 15 residues. The germline CDR1 and CDR2 sequences are SGHDN and FVKESK. CDR3 loop: CASSPGRGGNQPQHF. The DNA of the CDR3 is TGTGCCAGCAGCCCGGGCAGGGGGGGCAATCAGCCCCAGCATTTT.

This clone occurred a few times. This chain uses TRBV30 with TRBJ1-6; unclear D gene. The CDR3 is made up of 16 amino acids. Germline CDR1 is GTSNPN and CDR2 is SVGIG (reference sequence). V was clipped by 0 bases and J by 6 bases, with 15 bases between them. The chain's CDR3 is CAWSVPRIQFNSPLHF. CDR3 bases: TGTGCCTGGAGTGTACCTCGGATACAGTTTAATTCACCCCTCCACTTT.

This clone was found a few times. The rearrangement joins TRBV19 to TRBJ1-5; D gene unclear. V gave up 4 bases and J gave up 2 bases, with 15 bases separating them. This CDR3 region has 16 residues. Germline CDR1 reads LNHDA; CDR2 reads SQIVND (reference sequence). CDR3 nucleotides: TGTGCCAGTAGTACTGACGTTGGGGTGGGCAATCAGCCCCAGCATTTT. Translating it yields CASSTDVGVGNQPQHF.

This chain connects TRBV3-1 (or the pseudogene TRBV3-2) to TRBJ1-2; D is uncertain. Germline V gene data show CDR1 as LGHDT and CDR2 as YNNKEL (reference sequence). V gave up 0 bases and J gave up 8 bases, with 10 bases separating them. CDR3 length: 13 residues. CDR3 sequence (DNA): TGTGCCAGCAGCCAAGATCTGTATCAGGGCTACACCTTC. Protein sequence: CASSQDLYQGYTF.

CDR3 nucleotide sequence: TGTGCCAGCAGGGACAGGGTTCGAGGCTACACCTTC. This codes for CASRDRVRGYTF. V usage is TRBV6-6 and J usage is TRBJ1-2, with TRBD1 matching over 8 bases. Looked up from germline, CDR1 is MNHNY and CDR2 is SVGAGI (reference sequence). The V segment lost 6 bases and the J segment 8 bases; nucleotides outside the gene matches: 5. CDR3 size: 12 residues.

This rearrangement joins TRBV25-1 to TRBJ2-7; 10 bases agree with TRBD1. The V segment lost 3 bases and the J segment 5 bases; nucleotides outside the gene matches: 4. Germline V lookup: CDR1 MGHDK, CDR2 SYGVNS. This CDR3 is built from 14 residues. As DNA, the CDR3 is TGTGCCAGCAGTGATAGACAGGGGGCCCACGAGCAGTACTTC. This gives the protein CASSDRQGAHEQYF.

V usage is TRBV5-1 and J usage is TRBJ1-1; the D gene is possibly TRBD1 (6 bases). The V and J ends lost 0 bases and 4 bases respectively, with 10 bases between them. The germline gives CDR1 SGHRS, CDR2 YFSETQ. This CDR3 has 14 amino acids. The CDR3 DNA sequence: TGCGCCAGCAGCTTGGAAATAGGGGGCACTGAAGCTTTCTTT. Its protein is CASSLEIGGTEAFF. Drawing the rest from reference TRBV5-1 and TRBJ1-1, the complete variable domain is KAGVTQTPRYLIKTRGQQVTLSCSPISGHRSVSWYQQTPGQGLQFLFEYFSETQRNKGNFPGRFSGRQFSNSRSEMNVSTLELGDSALYLCASSLEIGGTEAFFGQGTRLTVV.

The rearrangement joins TRBV11-2 to TRBJ1-1; 7 bases are shared with TRBD1. The CDR3 covers 15 residues. Germline CDR1 is SGHAT and CDR2 is FQNNGV. The V gene end was trimmed by 5 bases and the J gene end by 4 bases; junction bases not matched to a gene: 10. In nucleotides, the CDR3 is TGTGCCAGCAGCCCGATGACAGGGAAGAGCACTGAAGCTTTCTTT. Amino acid sequence: CASSPMTGKSTEAFF.

J is TRBJ2-7 and V is TRBV30, with D uncertain. V lost 3 bases and J 2 bases, leaving 11 bases between the germline ends. The CDR3 extends over 13 amino acids. The germline CDR1 and CDR2 sequences are GTSNPN and SVGIG (reference sequence). The DNA for the CDR3 is TGTGCCTGGAGCCCTGGGGTCACCTACGAGCAGTACTTC. Translation: CAWSPGVTYEQYF.

This clone was counted a single time. This chain links TRBV15 with TRBJ1-1; TRBD1 might be the D (5 bases). The V end lost 8 bases, the J end lost 4 bases, and 26 bases lay between the germline ends. CDR1 is LNHNV and CDR2 is YYDKDF in the germline V gene (reference sequence). The CDR3 spans 17 residues. CDR3 sequence: CATSRTGTQGWSTEAFF. The CDR3 DNA sequence: TGTGCCACCTCACGAACCGGGACCCAAGGGTGGTCCACTGAAGCTTTCTTT.

A word on this clone: No DNA is shown, since the ends of the CDR3 on it are uncertain; the CDR3 is the one TCRdb lists. The chain couples TRBV27 to TRBJ1-1; the tabulated D call, TRBD1, remains unverified against the DNA. Both ends counted, the CDR3 spans 14 residues. Germline V gene lookup returns CDR1 MNHEY and CDR2 SMNVEV (reference sequence). The CDR3 is CASSTSTENTEAFF.

V gene TRBV4-1 combines with J gene TRBJ1-6; 9 positions match TRBD1. Germline V CDR1 and CDR2: MGHRA, YSYEKL. CDR3 length: 17 amino acids. With 0 bases clipped from V and 10 bases from J, the junction kept 10 bases outside the gene matches. CDR3 in amino acids: CASSQDTQTGGMSPLHF. CDR3 sequence (DNA): TGCGCCAGCAGCCAAGATACCCAGACAGGGGGGATGTCACCCCTCCACTTT.

As DNA, the CDR3 is TGTGCCAGCAGCCTCCGGGACAGGGCAATCATGAACACTGAAGCTTTCTTT. It specifies CASSLRDRAIMNTEAFF. The chain links TRBV9 to TRBJ1-1; TRBD1 matches at 9 bases. The germline V gene has CDR1 SGDLS and CDR2 YYNGEE. After removal of 4 bases from V and 0 bases from J, the junction contained 10 bases not matched to a gene. The CDR3 totals 17 residues.

The chain joins TRBV5-6 to TRBJ1-6; no reliable D call. The germline CDR1 and CDR2 sequences are SGHDT and YYEEEE. V was clipped by 2 bases and J by 0 bases, with 6 bases between them. The CDR3 extends over 15 amino acids. The CDR3 DNA is TGTGCCAGCAGCTTACCGATCTCCTATAATTCACCCCTCCACTTT. This codes for CASSLPISYNSPLHF. Based on the CDR3 plus reference TRBV5-6 and TRBJ1-6, the full variable domain is DAGVTQSPTHLIKTRGQQVTLRCSPKSGHDTVSWYQQALGQGPQFIFQYYEEEERQRGNFPDRFSGHQFPNYSSELNVNALLLGDSALYLCASSLPISYNSPLHFGNGTRLTVT.

The genes are TRBV4-1 and TRBJ2-1; tentatively, D is TRBD1 (5 bases). The germline CDR1 and CDR2 sequences are MGHRA and YSYEKL. The CDR3 has 14 residues. Trimming took off 0 bases at V and 5 bases at J, with 8 bases between the two ends. CDR3 protein: CASSQDPGNNEQFF. CDR3 coding DNA: TGCGCCAGCAGCCAAGATCCAGGGAACAATGAGCAGTTCTTC.

The chain uses TRBV4-1 and TRBJ1-2, with 7 nucleotides matching TRBD1. CDR1 and CDR2 from the germline V gene are MGHRA and YSYEKL. This CDR3 is built from 14 residues. This CDR3 reads CPPSRQGTNYGYTF. Written as DNA, the CDR3 is TGCCCCCCCAGCCGACAGGGAACTAACTATGGCTACACCTTC.

The genes are TRBV29-1 and TRBJ2-1, with D hard to call. There are 18 residues in the CDR3. The V gene lost 0 bases and the J gene lost 0 bases, with 18 bases spanning the gap. CDR1 SQVTM and CDR2 ANQGSEA come from the germline V gene. CDR3 protein: CSVEDEGQLAFSYNEQFF. CDR3 nucleotide sequence: TGCAGCGTTGAAGATGAAGGGCAGTTAGCTTTCTCCTACAATGAGCAGTTCTTC.

V gene TRBV2 combines with J gene TRBJ2-2; unclear D gene. Per the germline V gene, CDR1 is SNHLY and CDR2 is FYNNEI. Trimming removed 1 base at V and 2 bases at J, with 8 bases between. The CDR3 totals 15 residues. In nucleotides, the CDR3 is TGTGCCAGCAGTGAAGGACTGAGAAACACCGGGGAGCTGTTTTTT. It yields the protein CASSEGLRNTGELFF.

The chain is built from TRBV14 and TRBJ2-5; 7 nucleotides align to TRBD1. V trimming: 5 bases; J trimming: 4 bases; junction bases outside the gene matches: 16. The CDR3 length is 17 residues. Germline values: CDR1 SGHDN, CDR2 FVKESK. This CDR3 is CASSSSGTAILGETQYF. CDR3 bases: TGTGCCAGCAGCTCTTCAGGGACAGCGATCTTGGGAGAGACCCAGTACTTC.